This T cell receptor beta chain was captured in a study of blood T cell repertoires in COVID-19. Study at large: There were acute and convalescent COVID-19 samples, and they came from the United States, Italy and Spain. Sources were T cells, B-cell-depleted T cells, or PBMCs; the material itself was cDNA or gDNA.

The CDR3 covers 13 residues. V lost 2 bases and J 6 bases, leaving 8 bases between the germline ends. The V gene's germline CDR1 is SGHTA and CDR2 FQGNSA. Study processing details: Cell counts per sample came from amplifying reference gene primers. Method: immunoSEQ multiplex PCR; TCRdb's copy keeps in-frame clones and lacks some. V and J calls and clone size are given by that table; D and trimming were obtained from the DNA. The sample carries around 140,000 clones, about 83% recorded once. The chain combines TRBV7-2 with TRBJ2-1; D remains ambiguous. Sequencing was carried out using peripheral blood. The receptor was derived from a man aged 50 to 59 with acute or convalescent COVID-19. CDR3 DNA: TGTGCCAGCAGCTTAAGGAGTGGCAATGAGCAGTTCTTC. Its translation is CASSLRSGNEQFF.